The 3 T cell receptor beta chains listed next were all sequenced from one sample in a study of shared clonotypes between healthy human individuals. Assay used: immunoSEQ multiplex PCR; TCRdb lists only in-frame clones, some missing. Of 850,000 to 1,100,000 clones listed, roughly 80% are singletons. Input material: memory CD4+ T cells from PBMCs. The subset is: CD45RA-negative fraction. These TCRs come from a man aged 18 to 29 in good health. Some clones in this sample may be carry-over from other donors' samples.

The chain employs TRBV9 and TRBJ2-3; 8 bases map to TRBD2. J lost 9 bases, V lost 0 bases, and 18 bases had no gene match. CDR3 length: 18 amino acids. Germline CDR1 is SGDLS and CDR2 is YYNGEE. CDR3 residues: CASSVGPGGASGFLTQYF. DNA of the CDR3: TGTGCCAGCAGCGTAGGCCCCGGGGGGGCTAGCGGATTTCTCACGCAGTATTTT.

The chain has TRBV6-5 and TRBJ2-3; 13 bases align to TRBD2. The germline CDR1 and CDR2 sequences are MNHEY and SVGAGI. The length of the CDR3 is 13 residues. Trimming removed 6 bases from V and 12 bases from J; junction bases left unmatched: 6. Here the CDR3 reads CASRGGTSGNQYF. The CDR3 DNA follows: TGTGCCAGCAGAGGGGGGACTAGCGGGAACCAGTATTTT.

This clone has only a few counts. The CDR3 nucleotides are TGTGCCAGCAGTTTTCTCTCGGGGGCAGGCGAGCAGTTCTTC. It specifies CASSFLSGAGEQFF. This chain connects TRBV28 to TRBJ2-1; D assignment may be TRBD1 or TRBD2 (6 bases each). V gave up 3 bases and J gave up 10 bases, with 16 bases separating them. Germline assignment: CDR1 MDHEN and CDR2 SYDVKM. This CDR3 is 14 amino acids long. Variable domain in full (rest from reference TRBV28 and TRBJ2-1): DVKVTQSSRYLVKRTGEKVFLECVQDMDHENMFWYRQDPGLGLRLIYFSYDVKMKEKGDIPEGYSVSREKKERFSLILESASTNQTSMYLCASSFLSGAGEQFFGPGTRLTVL.